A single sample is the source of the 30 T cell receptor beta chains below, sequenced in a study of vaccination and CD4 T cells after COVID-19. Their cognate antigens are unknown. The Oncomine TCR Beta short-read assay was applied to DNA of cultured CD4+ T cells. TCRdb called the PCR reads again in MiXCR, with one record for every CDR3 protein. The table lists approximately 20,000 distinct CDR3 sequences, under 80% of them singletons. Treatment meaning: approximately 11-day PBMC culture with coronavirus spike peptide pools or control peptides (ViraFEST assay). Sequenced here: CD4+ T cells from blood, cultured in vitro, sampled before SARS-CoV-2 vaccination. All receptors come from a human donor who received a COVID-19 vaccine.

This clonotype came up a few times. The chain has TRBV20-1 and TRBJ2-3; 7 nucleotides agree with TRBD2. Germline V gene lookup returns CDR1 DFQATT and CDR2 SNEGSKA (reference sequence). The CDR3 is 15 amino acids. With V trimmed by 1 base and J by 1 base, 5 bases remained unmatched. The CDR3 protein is CSARVSGPRTDTQYF. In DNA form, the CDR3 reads TGCAGTGCTAGAGTTAGCGGGCCCCGCACAGATACGCAGTATTTT.

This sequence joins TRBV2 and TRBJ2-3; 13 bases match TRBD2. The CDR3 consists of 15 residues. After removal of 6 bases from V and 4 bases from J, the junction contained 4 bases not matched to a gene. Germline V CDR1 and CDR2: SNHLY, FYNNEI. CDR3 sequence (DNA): TGTGCCAGCAGAAGACTAGCGGGGGGCCCAGATACGCAGTATTTT. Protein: CASRRLAGGPDTQYF.

This CDR3 is CASSPNRDSPLHF. CDR3 nucleotide sequence: TGTGCCAGCAGCCCAAACCGGGATTCACCCCTCCACTTT. J is TRBJ1-6 and V is TRBV7-2; D ambiguous. The length of the CDR3 is 13 residues. The V gene lost 5 bases and the J gene lost 8 bases, with 10 bases spanning the gap. Germline V gives CDR1 SGHTA, CDR2 FQGNSA.

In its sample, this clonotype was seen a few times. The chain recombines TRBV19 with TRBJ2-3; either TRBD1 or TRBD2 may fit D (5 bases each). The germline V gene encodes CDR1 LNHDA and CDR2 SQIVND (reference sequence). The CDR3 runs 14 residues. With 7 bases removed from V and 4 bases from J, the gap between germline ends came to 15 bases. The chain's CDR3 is CASMGRTLPDTQYF. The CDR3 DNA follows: TGTGCCAGTATGGGACGGACCCTGCCAGATACGCAGTATTTT.

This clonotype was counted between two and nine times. The chain's CDR3 is CSARVGGTEAFF. The CDR3 DNA is TGCAGTGCTAGGGTGGGGGGGACTGAAGCTTTCTTT. The genes are TRBV20-1 and TRBJ1-1, with D tentatively TRBD1 (5 bases). V was clipped by 3 bases and J by 5 bases, with 10 bases between them. Germline values: CDR1 DFQATT, CDR2 SNEGSKA (reference sequence). There are 12 residues in the CDR3.

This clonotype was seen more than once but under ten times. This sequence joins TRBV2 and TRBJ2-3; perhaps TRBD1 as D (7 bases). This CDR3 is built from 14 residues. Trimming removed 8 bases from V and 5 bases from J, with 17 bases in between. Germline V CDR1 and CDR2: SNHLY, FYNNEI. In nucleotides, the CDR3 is TGTGCCAGCCGTCGGCAGGGGGGAATAGATACGCAGTATTTT. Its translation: CASRRQGGIDTQYF.

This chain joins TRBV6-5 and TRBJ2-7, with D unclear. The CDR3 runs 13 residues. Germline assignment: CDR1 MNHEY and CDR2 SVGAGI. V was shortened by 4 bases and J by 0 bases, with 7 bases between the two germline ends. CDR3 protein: CASSWSSSYEQYF. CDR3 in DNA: TGTGCCAGCAGTTGGTCAAGCTCCTACGAGCAGTACTTC.

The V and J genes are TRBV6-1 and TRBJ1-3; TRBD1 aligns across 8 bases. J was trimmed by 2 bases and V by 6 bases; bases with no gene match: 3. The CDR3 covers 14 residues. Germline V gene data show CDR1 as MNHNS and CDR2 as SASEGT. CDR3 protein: CASRDRAAGNTIYF. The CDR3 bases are TGTGCCAGCAGGGACAGGGCGGCTGGAAACACCATATATTTT.

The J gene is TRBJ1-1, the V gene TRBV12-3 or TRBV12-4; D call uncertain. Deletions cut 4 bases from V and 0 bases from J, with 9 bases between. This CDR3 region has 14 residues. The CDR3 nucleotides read TGTGCCAGCAGTTCTCGGACCGTGAACACTGAAGCTTTCTTT. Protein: CASSSRTVNTEAFF.

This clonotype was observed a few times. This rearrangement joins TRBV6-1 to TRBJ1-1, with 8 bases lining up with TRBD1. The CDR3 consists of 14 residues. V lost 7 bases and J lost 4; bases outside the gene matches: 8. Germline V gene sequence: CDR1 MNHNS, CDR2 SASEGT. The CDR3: CASKTGTGATEAFF. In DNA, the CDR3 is TGTGCCAGCAAAACCGGGACAGGAGCCACTGAAGCTTTCTTT.

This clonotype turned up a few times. CDR3 nucleotide sequence: TGTGCCAGCAGTGAAGCCCACCTGACAGGGGAGGCCTACGAGCAGTACTTC. Translated, it gives CASSEAHLTGEAYEQYF. This rearrangement joins TRBV6-1 to TRBJ2-7, with 8 bases that match TRBD1. The CDR3 runs 17 residues. The V gene end was trimmed by 0 bases and the J gene end by 2 bases; junction bases not matched to a gene: 9. The germline CDR1 and CDR2 sequences are MNHNS and SASEGT.

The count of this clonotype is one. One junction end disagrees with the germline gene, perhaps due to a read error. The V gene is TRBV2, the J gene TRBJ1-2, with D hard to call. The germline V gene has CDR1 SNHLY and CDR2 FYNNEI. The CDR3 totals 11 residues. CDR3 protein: CASSEKAPIAF. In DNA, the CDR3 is TGTGCCAGCAGTGAAAAGGCGCCCATCGCCTTC.

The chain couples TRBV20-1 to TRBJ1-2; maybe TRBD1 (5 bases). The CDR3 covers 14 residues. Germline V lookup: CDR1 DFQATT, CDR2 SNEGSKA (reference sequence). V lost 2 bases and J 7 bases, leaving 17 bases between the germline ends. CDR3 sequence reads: CSARMPGRWVGYTF. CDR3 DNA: TGCAGTGCTAGAATGCCAGGGAGGTGGGTTGGCTACACCTTC.

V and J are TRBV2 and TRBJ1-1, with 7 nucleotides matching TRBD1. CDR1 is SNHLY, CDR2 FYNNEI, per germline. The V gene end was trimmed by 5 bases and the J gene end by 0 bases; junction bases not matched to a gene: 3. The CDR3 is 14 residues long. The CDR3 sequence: CASSTGALNTEAFF. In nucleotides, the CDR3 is TGTGCCAGCAGTACAGGGGCTCTGAACACTGAAGCTTTCTTT.

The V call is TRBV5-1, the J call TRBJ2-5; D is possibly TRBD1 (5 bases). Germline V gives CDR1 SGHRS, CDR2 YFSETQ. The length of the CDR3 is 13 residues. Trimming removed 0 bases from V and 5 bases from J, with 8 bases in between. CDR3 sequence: CASSLGGGETQYF. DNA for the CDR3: TGCGCCAGCAGCTTGGGGGGCGGTGAGACCCAGTACTTC.

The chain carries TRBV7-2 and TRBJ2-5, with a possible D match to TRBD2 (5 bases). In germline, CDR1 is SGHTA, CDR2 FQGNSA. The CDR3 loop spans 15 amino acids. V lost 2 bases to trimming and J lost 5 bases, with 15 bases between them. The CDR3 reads CASSLRISSMETQYF. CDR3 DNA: TGTGCCAGCAGCTTACGAATCTCTAGCATGGAGACCCAGTACTTC.

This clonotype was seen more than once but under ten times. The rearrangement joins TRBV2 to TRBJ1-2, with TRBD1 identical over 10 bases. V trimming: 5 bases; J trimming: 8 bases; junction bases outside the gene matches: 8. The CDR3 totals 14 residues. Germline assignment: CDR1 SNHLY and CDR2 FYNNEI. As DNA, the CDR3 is TGTGCCAGCAGTCGAGCGACAGGGGGCTGGGGCTACACCTTC. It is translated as CASSRATGGWGYTF.

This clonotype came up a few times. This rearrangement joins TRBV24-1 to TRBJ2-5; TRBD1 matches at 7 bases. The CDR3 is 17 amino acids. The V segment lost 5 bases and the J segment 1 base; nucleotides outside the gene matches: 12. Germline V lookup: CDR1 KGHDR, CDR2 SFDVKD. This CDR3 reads CATSAVDRKGIQETQYF. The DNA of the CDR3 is TGTGCCACCAGTGCCGTGGACAGGAAGGGCATCCAAGAGACCCAGTACTTC.

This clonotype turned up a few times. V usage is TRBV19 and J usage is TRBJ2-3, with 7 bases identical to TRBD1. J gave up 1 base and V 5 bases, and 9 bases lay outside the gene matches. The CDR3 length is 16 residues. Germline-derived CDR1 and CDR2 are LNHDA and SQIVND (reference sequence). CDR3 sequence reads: CASSGRTGPGTDTQYF. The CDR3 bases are TGTGCCAGTAGTGGACGGACAGGCCCAGGCACAGATACGCAGTATTTT.

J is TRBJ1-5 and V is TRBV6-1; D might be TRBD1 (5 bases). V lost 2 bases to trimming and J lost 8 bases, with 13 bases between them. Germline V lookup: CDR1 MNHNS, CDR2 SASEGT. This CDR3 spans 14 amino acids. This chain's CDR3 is CASSELQGVEPQHF. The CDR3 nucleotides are TGTGCCAGCAGTGAACTGCAGGGTGTAGAGCCCCAGCATTTT.

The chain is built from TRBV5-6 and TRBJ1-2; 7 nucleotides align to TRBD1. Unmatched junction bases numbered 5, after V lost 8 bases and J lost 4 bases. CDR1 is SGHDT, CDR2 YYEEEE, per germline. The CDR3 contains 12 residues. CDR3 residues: CASMGQLYGYTF. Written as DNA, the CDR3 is TGTGCCAGTATGGGACAGCTCTATGGCTACACCTTC.

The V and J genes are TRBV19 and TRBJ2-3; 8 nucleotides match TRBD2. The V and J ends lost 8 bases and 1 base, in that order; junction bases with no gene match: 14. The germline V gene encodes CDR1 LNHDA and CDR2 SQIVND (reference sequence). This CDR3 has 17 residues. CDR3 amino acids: CASQGSSGARRTDTQYF. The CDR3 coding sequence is TGTGCCAGTCAAGGGAGTAGCGGGGCCCGACGCACAGATACGCAGTATTTT.

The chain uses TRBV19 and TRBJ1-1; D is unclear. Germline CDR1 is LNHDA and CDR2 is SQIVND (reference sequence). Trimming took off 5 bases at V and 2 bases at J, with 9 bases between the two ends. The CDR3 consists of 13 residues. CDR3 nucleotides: TGTGCCAGTAGTGGGATCACCAACACTGAAGCTTTCTTT. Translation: CASSGITNTEAFF.

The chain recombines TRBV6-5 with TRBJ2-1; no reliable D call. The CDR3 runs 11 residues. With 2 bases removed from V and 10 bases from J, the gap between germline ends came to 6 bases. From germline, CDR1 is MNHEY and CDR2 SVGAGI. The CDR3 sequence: CASSYHREQFF. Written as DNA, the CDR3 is TGTGCCAGCAGTTACCATAGAGAGCAGTTCTTC.

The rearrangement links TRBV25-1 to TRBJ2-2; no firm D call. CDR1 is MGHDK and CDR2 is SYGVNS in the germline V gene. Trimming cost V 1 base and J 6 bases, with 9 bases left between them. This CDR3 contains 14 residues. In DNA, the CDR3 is TGTGCCAGCAGTGAATCCGGGTCCGCCGGGGAGCTGTTTTTT. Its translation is CASSESGSAGELFF.

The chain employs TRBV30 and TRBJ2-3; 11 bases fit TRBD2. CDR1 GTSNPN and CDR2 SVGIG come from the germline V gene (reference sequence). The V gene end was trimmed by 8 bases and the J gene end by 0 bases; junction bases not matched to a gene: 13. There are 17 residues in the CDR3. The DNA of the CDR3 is TGTGCCCGTAGTAGCGGGGGGGCTTTAGGCAGCACAGATACGCAGTATTTT. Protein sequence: CARSSGGALGSTDTQYF.

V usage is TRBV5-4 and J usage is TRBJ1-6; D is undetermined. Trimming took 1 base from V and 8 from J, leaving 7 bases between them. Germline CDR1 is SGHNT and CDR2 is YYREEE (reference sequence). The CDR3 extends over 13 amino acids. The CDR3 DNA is TGTGCCAGCAGCTTGAACAGAGATTCACCCCTCCACTTT. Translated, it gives CASSLNRDSPLHF.

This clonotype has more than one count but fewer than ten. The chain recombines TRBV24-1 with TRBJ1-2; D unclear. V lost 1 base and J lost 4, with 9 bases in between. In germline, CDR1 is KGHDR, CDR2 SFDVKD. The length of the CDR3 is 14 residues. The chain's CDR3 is CATSDFWTSYGYTF. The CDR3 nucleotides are TGTGCCACCAGTGATTTCTGGACGAGCTATGGCTACACCTTC.

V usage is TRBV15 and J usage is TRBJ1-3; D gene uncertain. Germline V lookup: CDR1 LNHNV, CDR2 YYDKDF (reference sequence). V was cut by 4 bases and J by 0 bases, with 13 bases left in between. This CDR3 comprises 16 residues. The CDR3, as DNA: TGTGCCACCAGCAAGGGATTCCAAGACTCTGGAAACACCATATATTTT. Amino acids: CATSKGFQDSGNTIYF.

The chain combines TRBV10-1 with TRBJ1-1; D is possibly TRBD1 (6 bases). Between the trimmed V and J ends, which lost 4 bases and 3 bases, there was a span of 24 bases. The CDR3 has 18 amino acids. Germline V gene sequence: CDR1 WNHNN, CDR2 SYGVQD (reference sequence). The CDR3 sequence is CASSVTRDTKGRDTEAFF. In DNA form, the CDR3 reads TGCGCCAGCAGTGTCACCCGGGACACCAAAGGGCGCGACACTGAAGCTTTCTTT.